These 6 T cell receptor beta chains share one sample of origin, sequenced in a study of Graves' ophthalmopathy and Graves' hyperthyroidism. Transcripts of RNA were the source for amplifying TCR beta CDR3 regions. The first-round RT-PCR employed HTBI primers together with the Qiagen OneStep RT-PCR kit. A multiplex PCR was then performed as the second round. Each CDR3 protein gets one entry after TCRdb re-called the multiplex PCR reads with MiXCR. Here the sample spans hundreds of thousands of distinct CDR3 sequences, 20% to 25% being singletons. Sequencing was done on a sample of peripheral blood. These TCRs come from a woman aged 18-30 years with stable Graves' hyperthyroidism.

Ten or more counts support this clonotype. The J gene is TRBJ2-7, the V gene TRBV12-3 or TRBV12-4; 8 nucleotides align to TRBD2. After removal of 3 bases from V and 4 bases from J, the junction contained 11 bases not matched to a gene. The CDR3 totals 16 residues. This CDR3 reads CASSFPSAGGTYEQYF. The CDR3 nucleotides read TGTGCCAGCAGTTTCCCCAGCGCGGGAGGAACTTACGAGCAGTACTTC.

This clonotype appeared many times. This chain links TRBV19 with TRBJ1-1, with 8 bases lining up with TRBD1. CDR3 length equals 14 residues. Trimming removed 8 bases from V and 0 bases from J; junction bases left unmatched: 5. Germline V gives CDR1 LNHDA, CDR2 SQIVND (reference sequence). CDR3 protein: CASGTGPLNTEAFF. The CDR3 DNA sequence: TGTGCCAGTGGGACAGGTCCCCTGAACACTGAAGCTTTCTTT.

This clonotype was counted ten times or more. The rearrangement uses TRBV12-3 or TRBV12-4 and TRBJ1-2; D gene unclear. The V and J ends lost 3 bases and 8 bases respectively, with 19 bases between them. The CDR3 extends over 15 amino acids. The CDR3 region has the DNA TGTGCCAGCAGTTTGAACATAGAGGAGGCGTTAGGCTACACCTTC. Protein sequence: CASSLNIEEALGYTF.

The genes are TRBV6-1 and TRBJ1-2, with D perhaps matching TRBD1 (5 bases). This CDR3 region has 17 residues. Germline CDR1 MNHNS, CDR2 SASEGT. With 6 bases removed from V and 2 bases from J, the gap between germline ends came to 22 bases. The CDR3 sequence is CASSLHKIQGLNYGYTF. CDR3 bases: TGTGCCAGCAGCCTTCATAAAATTCAGGGACTCAACTATGGCTACACCTTC.

The rearrangement joins TRBV7-2 to TRBJ2-7; D might be TRBD1 or TRBD2, each matching 5 bases. The germline V gene has CDR1 SGHTA and CDR2 FQGNSA. Trimming removed 4 bases at V and 2 bases at J, with 12 bases between. The CDR3 spans 14 residues. CDR3 nucleotide sequence: TGTGCCAGCAGCTCCCGGGACGGACCCTACGAGCAGTACTTC. Protein: CASSSRDGPYEQYF.

The table lists this clonotype with many counts. V and J are TRBV14 and TRBJ2-7; no definite D call. The ends were cut back, 3 bases at V and 3 bases at J, with 9 bases in the middle. From germline, CDR1 is SGHDN and CDR2 FVKESK. This CDR3 is built from 13 residues. This CDR3 is CASSHGVYYEQYF. The CDR3 DNA follows: TGTGCCAGCAGCCATGGGGTCTACTACGAGCAGTACTTC.